Each of the 2 T cell receptor beta chains below was sequenced from the same sample in a study of OX40 agonist ivuxolimab in advanced cancers. Sequencing was performed with immunoSEQ multiplex PCR; in TCRdb, only in-frame clones are kept and a portion is missing. Counted here are around 62,000 clones, over 75% occurring once; the ten biggest clones make up approximately 0.3%. Sequencing used CD4+ or CD8+ T cells sorted from blood, obtained in a trial of the OX40 agonist ivuxolimab. These receptors were collected from an adult with an advanced solid tumor such as melanoma, head and neck, liver or kidney cancer.

In nucleotides, the CDR3 is TGTGCCAGCAGCCCCTCGGGGGGATTCAGGAGCTCCTACAATGAGCAGTTCTTC. Translation gives CASSPSGGFRSSYNEQFF. V and J are TRBV7-9 and TRBJ2-1; 7 nucleotides align to TRBD2. The germline gives CDR1 SEHNR, CDR2 FQNEAQ (reference sequence). This CDR3 contains 18 residues. The junction had 13 bases not matched to a gene; V was cut back by 5 bases and J by 0 bases.

This clone showed up just once. The J gene is TRBJ2-3, the V gene TRBV10-2, with D possibly matching TRBD2 (5 bases). Germline V gene data show CDR1 as WSHSY and CDR2 as SAAADI. CDR3 length: 15 amino acids. Deletions cut 4 bases from V and 0 bases from J, with 11 bases between. The CDR3 sequence is CASSVSGVSTDTQYF. CDR3 DNA sequence: TGCGCCAGCAGTGTGAGCGGAGTTAGCACAGATACGCAGTATTTT.